The clone carrying this T cell receptor (beta chain) has a handful of counts. Antigen unknown. This record belongs to a study of CD8 T cells in ankylosing spondylitis. CDR1 is LGHNA and CDR2 is YSLEER in the germline V gene. CDR3 length: 15 residues. V lost 5 bases, J lost 4 bases, and 2 bases stayed unmatched. Study-level points and caveats: About 8 highly homologous variants made up a TCR beta motif that seemed to typify ankylosing spondylitis blood. In synovial fluid and blood from reactive arthritis, some motif variants were previously reported.

TCRdb redid the calling of the 5' RACE reads with MiXCR, one entry per CDR3 protein. The data contain 150,000 to 200,000 distinct CDR3 sequences, about an eighth of them singletons. Sample: blood, either unsorted or a sorted T cell fraction (not recorded which). The chain recombines TRBV4-3 with TRBJ2-6; 10 nucleotides line up with TRBD2. This receptor was identified in a female donor with ankylosing spondylitis or in good health (not recorded which). In DNA form, the CDR3 reads TGCGCCAGCAGCAAACTAGCGGGAGGGGCCAACGTCCTGACTTTC. Protein sequence: CASSKLAGGANVLTF.